The 5 T cell receptor beta chains below were found in one sample sequenced in a study of T-cell reconstitution after alpha-beta-depleted transplantation in children. Unique molecular identifiers were used in preparing the TCRbeta library. MiXCR, applied by TCRdb to the PCR reads, yields one record per CDR3 protein. The sample yields approximately 980,000 distinct CDR3 sequences, around 30% seen once. The material sequenced was PBMCs, mostly from graft donor cells, taken 360 days after TCRalphabeta/CD19-depleted stem cell transplant. Receptors originate from a boy under two years old who had a stem cell transplant for SCID, so the T cells may come from the graft donor.

This clonotype was counted only a few times. The CDR3 DNA reads TGCAGTGCTAGAGAACAGACCATGAACACTGAAGCTTTCTTT. Translated: CSAREQTMNTEAFF. V usage is TRBV20-1 and J usage is TRBJ1-1, with D unclear. The V end lost 0 bases, the J end lost 0 bases, and 8 bases lay between the germline ends. CDR1 is DFQATT and CDR2 is SNEGSKA in the germline V gene (reference sequence). The CDR3 length is 14 residues.

The chain couples TRBV29-1 to TRBJ2-5; unclear D gene. Germline CDR1 and CDR2: SQVTM and ANQGSEA. The CDR3 loop spans 14 amino acids. Trimming cost V 4 bases and J 0 bases, with 12 bases left between them. The CDR3 region has the DNA TGCAGCGTTGGGGCAGATCGGTACCAAGAGACCCAGTACTTC. Its protein is CSVGADRYQETQYF.

The chain recombines TRBV5-1 with TRBJ2-7; TRBD1 might be the D (6 bases). This CDR3 spans 15 amino acids. The V gene's germline CDR1 is SGHRS and CDR2 YFSETQ. Trimming pared 5 bases from V and 2 bases from J, leaving 17 bases between. The CDR3 spells CASRRNRGWTYEQYF. CDR3 sequence (DNA): TGCGCCAGCAGACGGAATAGGGGGTGGACCTACGAGCAGTACTTC.

The chain is built from TRBV4-1 and TRBJ1-2, with D possibly matching TRBD1 (5 bases). Trimming cost V 4 bases and J 2 bases, with 20 bases left between them. Germline V gene lookup returns CDR1 MGHRA and CDR2 YSYEKL. CDR3 length: 17 amino acids. In DNA form, the CDR3 reads TGCGCCAGCAGCCCGGGATCGATTGAGGACAAGAACTATGGCTACACCTTC. Encoded protein: CASSPGSIEDKNYGYTF.

This clonotype came up many times. The chain carries TRBV9 and TRBJ2-1; D remains ambiguous. V was clipped by 0 bases and J by 0 bases, with 4 bases between them. Per the germline V gene, CDR1 is SGDLS and CDR2 is YYNGEE. The CDR3 extends over 14 amino acids. CDR3 protein: CASSVELSYNEQFF. In DNA form, the CDR3 reads TGTGCCAGCAGCGTAGAACTCTCCTACAATGAGCAGTTCTTC.